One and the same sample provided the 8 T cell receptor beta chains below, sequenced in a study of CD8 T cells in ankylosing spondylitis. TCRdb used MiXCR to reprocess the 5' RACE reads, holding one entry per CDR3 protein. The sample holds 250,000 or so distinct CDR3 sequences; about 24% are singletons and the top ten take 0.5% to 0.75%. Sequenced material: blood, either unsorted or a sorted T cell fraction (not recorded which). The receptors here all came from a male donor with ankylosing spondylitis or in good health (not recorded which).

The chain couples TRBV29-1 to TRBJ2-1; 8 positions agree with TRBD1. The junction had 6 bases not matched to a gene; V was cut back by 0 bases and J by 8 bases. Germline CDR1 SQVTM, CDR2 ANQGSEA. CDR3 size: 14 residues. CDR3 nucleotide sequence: TGCAGCGTTGAAGATCACGACAGGGGCGATGAGCAGTTCTTC. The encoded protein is CSVEDHDRGDEQFF.

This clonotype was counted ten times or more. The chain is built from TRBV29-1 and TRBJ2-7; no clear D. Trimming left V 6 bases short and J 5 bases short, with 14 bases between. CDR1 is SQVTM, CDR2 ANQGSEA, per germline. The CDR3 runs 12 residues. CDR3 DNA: TGCAGCGTACGCGAAAAGTTGGACGAGCAGTACTTC. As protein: CSVREKLDEQYF.

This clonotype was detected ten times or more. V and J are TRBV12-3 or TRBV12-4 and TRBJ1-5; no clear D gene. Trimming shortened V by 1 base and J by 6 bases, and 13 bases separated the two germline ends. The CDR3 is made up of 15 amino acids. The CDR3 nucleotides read TGTGCCAGCAGTTTAGGGCAGGTGGGCGGTCAGCCCCAGCATTTT. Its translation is CASSLGQVGGQPQHF.

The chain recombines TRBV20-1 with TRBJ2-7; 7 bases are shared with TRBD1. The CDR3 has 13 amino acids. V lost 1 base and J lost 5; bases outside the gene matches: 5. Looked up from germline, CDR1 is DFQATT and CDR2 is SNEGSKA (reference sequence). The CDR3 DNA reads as TGCAGTGCTAGAGCCCGTACAGGGGACGAGCAGTACTTC. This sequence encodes CSARARTGDEQYF.

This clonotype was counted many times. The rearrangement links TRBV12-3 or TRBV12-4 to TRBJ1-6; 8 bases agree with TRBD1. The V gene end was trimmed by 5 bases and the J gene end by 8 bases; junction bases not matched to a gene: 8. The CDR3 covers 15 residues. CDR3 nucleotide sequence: TGTGCCAGCAGTCCCTTCGGACAGGGCGATTCACCCCTCCACTTT. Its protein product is CASSPFGQGDSPLHF.

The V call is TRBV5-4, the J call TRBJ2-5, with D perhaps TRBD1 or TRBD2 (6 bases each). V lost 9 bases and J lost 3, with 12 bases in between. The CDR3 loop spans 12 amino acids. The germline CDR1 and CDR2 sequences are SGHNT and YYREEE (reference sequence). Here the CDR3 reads CAIGGREETQYF. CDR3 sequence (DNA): TGTGCCATCGGGGGCCGGGAAGAGACCCAGTACTTC.

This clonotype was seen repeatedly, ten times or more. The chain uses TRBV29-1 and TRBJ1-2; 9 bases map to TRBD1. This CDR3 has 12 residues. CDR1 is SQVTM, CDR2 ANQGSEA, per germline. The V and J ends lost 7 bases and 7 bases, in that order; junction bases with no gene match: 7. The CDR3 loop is CSANRGPTGYTF. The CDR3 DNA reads TGCAGCGCTAACAGGGGGCCCACTGGCTACACCTTC.

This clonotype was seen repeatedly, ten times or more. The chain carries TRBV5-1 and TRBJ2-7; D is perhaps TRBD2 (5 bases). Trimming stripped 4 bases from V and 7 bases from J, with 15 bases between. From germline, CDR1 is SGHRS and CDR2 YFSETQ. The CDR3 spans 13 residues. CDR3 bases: TGCGCCAGCAGCCTTGGGCCAAGAGGGGAGCAGTACTTC. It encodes CASSLGPRGEQYF.